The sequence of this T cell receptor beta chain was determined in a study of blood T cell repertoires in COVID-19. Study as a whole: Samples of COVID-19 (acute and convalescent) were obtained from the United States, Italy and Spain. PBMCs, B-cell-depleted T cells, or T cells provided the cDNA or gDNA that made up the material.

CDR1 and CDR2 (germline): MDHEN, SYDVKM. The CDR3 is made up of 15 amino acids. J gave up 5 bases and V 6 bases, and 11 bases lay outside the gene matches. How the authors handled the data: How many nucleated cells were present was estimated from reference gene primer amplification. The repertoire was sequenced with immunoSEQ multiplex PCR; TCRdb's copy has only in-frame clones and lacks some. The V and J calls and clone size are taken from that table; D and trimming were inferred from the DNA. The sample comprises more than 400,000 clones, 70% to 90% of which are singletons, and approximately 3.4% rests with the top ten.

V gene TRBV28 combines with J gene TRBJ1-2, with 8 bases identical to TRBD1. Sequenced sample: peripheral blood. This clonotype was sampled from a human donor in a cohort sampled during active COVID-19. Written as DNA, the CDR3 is TGTGCCAGCAGCCGGGACAGGTTAGCGAGATATGGCTACACCTTC. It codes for CASSRDRLARYGYTF.